This T cell receptor beta chain is drawn from a study of long-term antiretroviral therapy in people with HIV. General study results and limits: Controls had broader CDR3 length ranges than HIV repertoires did.

A v3.0 immunoSEQ assay was performed at survey level. The table came from immunoSEQ multiplex PCR; TCRdb's copy has only in-frame clones and leaves some out. The sample contains about 36,000 clones, almost 85% of which appear only once. The CDR3 spans 22 residues. The trim removed 6 bases at V and 3 bases at J, leaving 24 bases unmatched. In germline, CDR1 is WNHNN, CDR2 SYGVQD (reference sequence). As to this clone: The target antigen is unknown.

Sequencing used unsorted PBMCs, obtained 0.6 years after starting antiretroviral therapy. The TCR originated in a man between 18 and 35 years old with HIV. The chain is built from TRBV10-1 and TRBJ2-4, with 12 bases lining up with TRBD2. The CDR3 DNA reads as TGCGCCAGCAGAGATTTATGGACAGGGGGATCTAGCGGGAGGGCCGGCAAAAACATTCAGTACTTC. Amino acids: CASRDLWTGGSSGRAGKNIQYF.